This record concerns one T cell receptor (beta chain) sequence. The antigen remains unidentified. Terminally differentiated effector memory CD45RA+ cells were excluded from the naive CD8 cells, which were CD45RO-negative and positively selected for CCR7. For sorted subsets, about 200 ng DNA per replicate equaled about 31,000 T cell genomes. Produced via immunoSEQ multiplex PCR; TCRdb's table is partial and in-frame only. This table has under 2,000,000 clones, approximately 94% appearing once. The germline V gene encodes CDR1 SGHDT and CDR2 YYEEEE. Trimming cost V 2 bases and J 7 bases, with 16 bases left between them. This CDR3 is built from 15 residues. This sample was taken from a study of shared clonotypes between healthy human individuals. Broader study findings: Estimated clonotype richness was generally higher in naive than memory subsets.

The chain is built from TRBV5-6 and TRBJ1-5; D remains ambiguous. The specimen was naive CD8+ T cells sorted from blood. The sequence derives from a man aged 18 to 29 in good health. Here the CDR3 reads CASSFSLEGGQPQHF. In nucleotides, the CDR3 is TGTGCCAGCAGCTTTTCCTTGGAGGGAGGGCAGCCCCAGCATTTT.